These 16 T cell receptor beta chains came from one sample sequenced in a study of blood T cell repertoires in COVID-19. This table comes from immunoSEQ multiplex PCR, and its TCRdb copy is limited to in-frame clones, with some not included. The sample contains fewer than 300,000 clones, approximately 87% of which appear only once. The sample was peripheral blood. The receptors shown here come from a human donor in a cohort sampled during active COVID-19.

The V call is TRBV7-6, the J call TRBJ1-1, with TRBD1 as a possible D gene (5 bases). Trimming removed 1 base at V and 3 bases at J, with 12 bases between. Germline CDR1 is SGHVS and CDR2 is FNYEAQ. CDR3 length: 15 residues. The CDR3 reads CASSLDQGRYTEAFF. CDR3 DNA: TGTGCCAGCAGCTTAGACCAGGGCCGGTACACTGAAGCTTTCTTT.

The gene calls are TRBV7-2 and TRBJ2-4; D might be TRBD2 (5 bases). The V end lost 6 bases, the J end lost 1 base, and 16 bases lay between the germline ends. The CDR3 consists of 16 residues. The germline V gene has CDR1 SGHTA and CDR2 FQGNSA. DNA of the CDR3: TGTGCCAGCAGTCAAGTGGGCCCGGGGGCCAAAAACATTCAGTACTTC. It yields the protein CASSQVGPGAKNIQYF.

V and J are TRBV3-1 (or the pseudogene TRBV3-2) and TRBJ2-1; 7 bases agree with TRBD1. Looked up from germline, CDR1 is LGHDT and CDR2 is YNNKEL (reference sequence). The CDR3 consists of 13 residues. The ends lost 4 bases at V and 9 bases at J; junction bases unmatched: 6. The CDR3 reads CASSRDRVTEQFF. Written as DNA, the CDR3 is TGTGCCAGCAGCCGCGACAGGGTCACTGAGCAGTTCTTC.

This chain uses TRBV27 with TRBJ2-1, with 8 bases lining up with TRBD2. Per germline, CDR1 MNHEY and CDR2 SMNVEV (reference sequence). The V gene end was trimmed by 3 bases and the J gene end by 7 bases; junction bases not matched to a gene: 8. CDR3 size: 15 residues. The CDR3 reads CASSFLSGSGNEQFF. In DNA form, the CDR3 reads TGTGCCAGCAGTTTCCTCAGCGGGAGTGGTAATGAGCAGTTCTTC.

This clone showed up just a few times. V and J are TRBV7-2 and TRBJ2-7, with 9 bases that match TRBD1. Germline V lookup: CDR1 SGHTA, CDR2 FQGNSA. The CDR3 loop spans 13 amino acids. The ends lost 5 bases at V and 3 bases at J; junction bases unmatched: 2. CDR3 sequence: CASSVTGGYEQYF. In nucleotides, the CDR3 is TGTGCCAGCAGCGTGACAGGGGGCTACGAGCAGTACTTC.

This clone appeared a single time. The chain links TRBV6-2 or TRBV6-3 to TRBJ2-7; 11 nucleotides line up with TRBD1. This CDR3 spans 15 amino acids. From germline, CDR1 is MNHEY and CDR2 SVGEGT. The junction had 9 bases not matched to a gene; V was cut back by 2 bases and J by 9 bases. This CDR3 reads CASSYPTGQGAGQYF. CDR3 bases: TGTGCCAGCAGTTACCCAACCGGACAGGGGGCCGGGCAGTACTTC.

CDR3 protein: CASSEVASGSRGRVPGELFF. In nucleotides, the CDR3 is TGCGCCAGCAGTGAGGTCGCTAGCGGGAGCCGAGGTCGAGTCCCCGGGGAGCTGTTTTTT. The rearrangement links TRBV10-1 to TRBJ2-2, with TRBD2 matching 10 bases. The V gene's germline CDR1 is WNHNN and CDR2 SYGVQD (reference sequence). With 2 bases clipped from V and 6 bases from J, the junction kept 18 bases outside the gene matches. The CDR3 spans 20 residues.

Worth noting for this clone: The sample holds other DNA sequences that translate to the same CDR3. The V gene is TRBV28, the J gene TRBJ2-6; the match to TRBD1 covers 8 bases. V lost 3 bases and J lost 2; bases outside the gene matches: 0. The CDR3 is made up of 15 amino acids. Germline assignment: CDR1 MDHEN and CDR2 SYDVKM. CDR3 sequence reads: CASSLTGAGANVLTF. CDR3 sequence (DNA): TGTGCCAGCAGTTTGACAGGGGCTGGGGCCAACGTCCTGACTTTC.

The chain couples TRBV27 to TRBJ1-6; D not certain. The CDR3 runs to 15 residues. V gave up 4 bases and J gave up 1 base, with 8 bases separating them. The germline CDR1 and CDR2 sequences are MNHEY and SMNVEV (reference sequence). CDR3: CASSSGLSYNSPLHF. The CDR3 bases are TGTGCCAGCAGTTCGGGGTTGTCCTATAATTCACCCCTCCACTTT.

The V gene is TRBV6-2 or TRBV6-3, the J gene TRBJ1-1, with D possibly being TRBD1 (6 bases). The germline V gene encodes CDR1 MNHEY and CDR2 SVGEGT. Trimming cost V 3 bases and J 10 bases, with 15 bases left between them. CDR3 size: 13 residues. The CDR3 region has the DNA TGTGCCAGCAGTTATGGACAGCCTGCGGGAGCTTTCTTT. Its protein is CASSYGQPAGAFF.

The chain couples TRBV7-8 to TRBJ2-7; a possible D gene is TRBD1 (5 bases). V was shortened by 3 bases and J by 4 bases, with 13 bases between the two germline ends. This CDR3 region has 14 residues. The germline V gene encodes CDR1 SGHVS and CDR2 FQNEAQ. The CDR3 bases are TGTGCCAGCAGCTTCGTCGGACAAGGTTACGAGCAGTACTTC. As protein: CASSFVGQGYEQYF.

J is TRBJ2-7 and V is TRBV28, with 10 nucleotides matching TRBD2. The V gene end was trimmed by 3 bases and the J gene end by 4 bases; junction bases not matched to a gene: 3. CDR3 length equals 14 residues. Germline V lookup: CDR1 MDHEN, CDR2 SYDVKM. CDR3 coding DNA: TGTGCCAGCAGTTTTTCTAGCGGGAGTTACGAGCAGTACTTC. This encodes CASSFSSGSYEQYF.

The chain employs TRBV16 and TRBJ1-4, with TRBD1 matching 7 bases. Germline CDR1 and CDR2: KGHSY and FQNENV. The V segment lost 0 bases and the J segment 5 bases; nucleotides outside the gene matches: 6. The CDR3 is 16 amino acids. CDR3 loop: CASSQSAGGKNEKLFF. DNA for the CDR3: TGTGCCAGCAGCCAATCGGCAGGGGGTAAGAATGAAAAACTGTTTTTT.

The genes are TRBV7-2 and TRBJ2-7; D not certain. CDR3 length: 11 residues. V shed 5 bases and J shed 2 bases, with 4 bases lying between them. Germline CDR1 SGHTA, CDR2 FQGNSA. CDR3 region: CASSNTYEQYF. CDR3 DNA sequence: TGTGCCAGCAGCAACACCTACGAGCAGTACTTC.

The CDR3 is CASSSPGLAYEQYF. As DNA, the CDR3 is TGTGCCAGCAGTTCCCCGGGACTAGCGTACGAGCAGTACTTC. This sequence joins TRBV6-5 and TRBJ2-7, with 10 positions matching TRBD2. The V gene's germline CDR1 is MNHEY and CDR2 SVGAGI. CDR3 length equals 14 residues. After removal of 4 bases from V and 4 bases from J, the junction contained 4 bases not matched to a gene.

The chain recombines TRBV6-6 with TRBJ2-2; 7 bases agree with TRBD1. This CDR3 has 12 amino acids. The germline gives CDR1 MNHNY, CDR2 SVGAGI (reference sequence). Germline trimming cut 5 bases from V and 9 bases from J; bases unmatched to any gene: 3. This CDR3 is CASSRQGRELFF. Written as DNA, the CDR3 is TGTGCCAGCAGTCGACAGGGAAGGGAGCTGTTTTTT.